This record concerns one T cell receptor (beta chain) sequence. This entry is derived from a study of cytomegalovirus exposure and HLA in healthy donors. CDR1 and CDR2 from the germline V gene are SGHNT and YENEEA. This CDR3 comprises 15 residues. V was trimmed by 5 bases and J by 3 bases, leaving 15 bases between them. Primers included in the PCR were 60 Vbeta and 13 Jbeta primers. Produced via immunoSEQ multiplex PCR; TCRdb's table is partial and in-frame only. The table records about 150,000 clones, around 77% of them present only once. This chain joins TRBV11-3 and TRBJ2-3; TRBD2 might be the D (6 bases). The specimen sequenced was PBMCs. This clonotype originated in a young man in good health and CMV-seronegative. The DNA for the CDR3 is TGTGCCAGCAGCCTAGGACAAGGGAGGACAGATACGCAGTATTTT. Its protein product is CASSLGQGRTDTQYF.